Listed here is a single TCR beta chain. The antigen is undetermined. Researchers took RNA transcripts and amplified the TCR beta CDR3 regions from them. HTBI primers were used for first-round RT-PCR of the TCR CDR3. TCRdb used MiXCR to reprocess the multiplex PCR reads, holding one entry per CDR3 protein. Found here are around 520,000 distinct CDR3 sequences, roughly 25% of them singletons; the top ten hold about 11%. CDR1 and CDR2 from the germline V gene are MGHRA and YSYEKL. V was pared by 6 bases and J by 0 bases, with 1 base of the junction left unmatched. This CDR3 has 15 residues. The sample originates from a study of T cells in Graves' hyperthyroidism and ophthalmopathy. Study outcomes and limitations: Median prediction lead before ophthalmopathy onset was 6.5 months with the model. Blood also contained most expanded thyroid clonotypes above 0.001.

Each person with ophthalmopathy scored at least 3 on the Clinical Activity Score, reached NOSPECS grade 4 or higher, and had been ill under 3 months. The PBMCs had their origin in 7.5 to 10 ml of fresh peripheral blood. The sample taken for sequencing was blood. J is TRBJ1-5 and V is TRBV4-1, with 11 bases identical to TRBD1. The sequence came from a woman under 40 with Graves' ophthalmopathy. The CDR3 region is CASRGQGGSNQPQHF. The CDR3 DNA reads as TGCGCCAGCAGGGGACAGGGGGGTAGCAATCAGCCCCAGCATTTT.